This is a list of T cell receptor beta chains from one sample in a study of control samples from healthy donors and cancer patients. Using immunoSEQ multiplex PCR, the repertoire was profiled, and TCRdb retains in-frame clones only, with some absent. The table records over 80,000 clones, about 79% of them present only once. The specimen was blood. Receptors originate from a young woman in good health. Each CDR3 is given with its conserved first and last residue. Each record gives: J gene, V gene, D gene, clone size, CDR3 protein, CDR3 DNA. D genes are given only for firm matches. Clone size appears in some rows only: once, few, many, or a class for an expanded clone.

>TRBJ1-6|TRBV6-2/TRBV6-3|TRBD1|.
CASSRDAGTGATPLHF
TGTGCCAGCAGTAGAGACGCCGGGACAGGGGCGACACCCCTCCACTTT
>TRBJ1-1|TRBV6-2/TRBV6-3|.|.
CASSYRAGNTEAFF
TGTGCCAGCAGTTACCGGGCAGGGAACACTGAAGCTTTCTTT
>TRBJ1-6|TRBV30|TRBD1|once
CAWSSPDRAIGSLHF
TGTGCCTGGAGTTCCCCGGACAGGGCGATCGGGTCCCTCCACTTT
>TRBJ1-5|TRBV7-9|TRBD1|.
CASSLGETGNQPQHF
TGTGCCAGCAGCCTCGGTGAGACAGGGAATCAGCCCCAGCATTTT
>TRBJ1-2|TRBV4-3|.|.
CASSQDLGGEYYGYTF
TGCGCCAGCAGCCAAGACTTGGGGGGCGAGTACTATGGCTACACCTTC
>TRBJ2-1|TRBV9|TRBD2|.
CASSARGAGGPYNEQFF
TGTGCCAGCAGCGCGAGGGGAGCGGGGGGGCCCTACAATGAGCAGTTCTTC
>TRBJ1-3|TRBV6-2/TRBV6-3|.|.
CASSYSSGRKNTIYF
TGTGCCAGCAGTTACTCGTCAGGGAGGAAAAACACCATATATTTT
>TRBJ1-4|TRBV29-1|.|.
CSVEVATEKLFF
TGCAGCGTTGAAGTGGCTACGGAAAAACTGTTTTTT
>TRBJ1-1|TRBV2|.|.
CASSKTGEAFF
TGTGCCAGCAGTAAAACAGGGGAAGCTTTCTTT
>TRBJ2-3|TRBV6-5|.|.
CATLPGRSTDTQYF
TGTGCCACCCTCCCCGGACGAAGCACAGATACGCAGTATTTT
>TRBJ2-3|TRBV7-8|.|.
CASSPGAGFLQKADTQYF
TGTGCCAGCAGCCCCGGGGCAGGGTTCCTTCAAAAGGCAGATACGCAGTATTTT
>TRBJ1-1|TRBV30|.|.
CAWSWGNTEAFF
TGTGCCTGGAGTTGGGGGAACACTGAAGCTTTCTTT
>TRBJ2-7|TRBV18|TRBD2|.
CASSPLLAGGDEQYF
TGTGCCAGCTCACCACTTTTAGCGGGAGGGGACGAGCAGTACTTC
>TRBJ2-7|TRBV5-1|TRBD1|.
CASSSDRGVYEQYF
TGCGCCAGCAGCTCGGACAGGGGGGTCTACGAGCAGTACTTC
>TRBJ2-7|TRBV19|.|.
CAGVPDEQYF
TGTGCCGGCGTGCCTGACGAGCAGTACTTC